What follows is one T cell receptor beta chain and its context. Its antigen is as yet unknown. Germline assignment: CDR1 MNHNY and CDR2 SVGAGI (reference sequence). The CDR3 is made up of 16 amino acids. With V trimmed by 6 bases and J by 2 bases, 13 bases remained unmatched. The sample comes from a study of graft-versus-host responses after intestinal transplantation. Study summary: As for transplant type, recipients had multivisceral, liver-intestinal, or isolated intestinal grafts. Every recipient underwent anti-thymocyte globulin induction, then tacrolimus and steroids for 3 to 4 years. Study outcomes and limitations: Some GvH clones appeared in ileal mucosa or blood before recipient bone marrow. High graft-versus-host to host-versus-graft T cell clonal ratios marked allografts of patients with graft-donor macrochimerism.

Here immunoSEQ multiplex PCR was the method, and the copy in TCRdb shows in-frame clones only, minus some. The sample consists of roughly 93,000 clones, less than 95% of them appearing once. Material: unstimulated CD8+ T cells sorted from spleen or lymph node cells, obtained before transplant. This receptor was obtained from a human donor who was the organ donor for an intestinal transplant. The gene calls are TRBV6-6 and TRBJ2-7; 7 bases agree with TRBD1. CDR3 in DNA: TGTGCCAGCAGCTTGAGAGGGGGCTTTGGTGCCTACGAGCAGTACTTC. It specifies CASSLRGGFGAYEQYF.